Below, 7 T cell receptor beta chains from the same sample are listed, as sequenced in a study of blood T cell repertoires in COVID-19. The assay was immunoSEQ multiplex PCR, and TCRdb's table has in-frame clones only and misses some. The table lists 350,000 to 400,000 clones, approximately 86% of them singletons. Specimen: peripheral blood. These receptor sequences come from a woman aged 55 to 70 with COVID-19, enrolled during active disease.

The chain uses TRBV7-3 and TRBJ2-3; D unresolved. The V gene's germline CDR1 is SGHTA and CDR2 FQGTGA. The CDR3 length is 13 residues. V shed 1 base and J shed 3 bases, with 5 bases lying between them. In DNA form, the CDR3 reads TGTGCCAGCAGCTTAATCCCTACAGATACGCAGTATTTT. Its translation is CASSLIPTDTQYF.

This clone appeared a single time. The V call is TRBV5-1, the J call TRBJ1-2; D might be TRBD1 (6 bases). Germline V gene sequence: CDR1 SGHRS, CDR2 YFSETQ. The CDR3 covers 15 residues. Trimming removed 4 bases at V and 3 bases at J, with 16 bases between. CDR3: CASSRSAGDDYGYTF. CDR3 nucleotide sequence: TGCGCCAGCAGCAGATCCGCAGGGGATGACTATGGCTACACCTTC.

J is TRBJ2-2 and V is TRBV19; 7 nucleotides match TRBD2. This CDR3 contains 14 residues. Trimming took 10 bases from V and 4 from J; bases not matched to a gene: 9. The germline V gene has CDR1 LNHDA and CDR2 SQIVND (reference sequence). CDR3 amino acids: CAIRRDYSTGELFF. The CDR3 DNA reads as TGTGCCATAAGACGGGACTATTCCACCGGGGAGCTGTTTTTT.

This clone appeared once. The chain links TRBV2 to TRBJ2-7, with 9 bases that match TRBD1. The germline CDR1 and CDR2 sequences are SNHLY and FYNNEI. Germline trimming cut 6 bases from V and 6 bases from J; bases unmatched to any gene: 9. The CDR3 is 14 amino acids. The CDR3 DNA reads as TGTGCCAGCAGGGGGACAGGGCAGAGTTTCGAGCAGTACTTC. Amino acids: CASRGTGQSFEQYF.

The J gene is TRBJ2-1, the V gene TRBV5-4; D perhaps matches TRBD1 (6 bases). Trimming cost V 5 bases and J 6 bases, with 9 bases left between them. The length of the CDR3 is 12 residues. CDR1 and CDR2 (germline): SGHNT, YYREEE (reference sequence). CDR3 sequence reads: CASSQGRNEQFF. Here the CDR3 DNA reads TGTGCCAGCAGTCAGGGGCGCAATGAGCAGTTCTTC.

This clone came up once. Germline is not matched at one junction end, which may reflect a read error. The chain carries TRBV20-1 and TRBJ2-3, with D maybe TRBD1 (5 bases). Germline V lookup: CDR1 DFQATT, CDR2 SNEGSKA (reference sequence). The CDR3 has 10 residues. The DNA of the CDR3 is TGTGGGGCTGGCACAGATACGCAGTATTTT. Translating gives CGAGTDTQYF.

V usage is TRBV5-1 and J usage is TRBJ1-1; D gene uncertain. The germline gives CDR1 SGHRS, CDR2 YFSETQ. There are 13 residues in the CDR3. V shed 1 base and J shed 3 bases, with 7 bases lying between them. In DNA, the CDR3 is TGCGCCAGCAGCTTGAAACGGGACACTGAAGCTTTCTTT. Encoded protein: CASSLKRDTEAFF.